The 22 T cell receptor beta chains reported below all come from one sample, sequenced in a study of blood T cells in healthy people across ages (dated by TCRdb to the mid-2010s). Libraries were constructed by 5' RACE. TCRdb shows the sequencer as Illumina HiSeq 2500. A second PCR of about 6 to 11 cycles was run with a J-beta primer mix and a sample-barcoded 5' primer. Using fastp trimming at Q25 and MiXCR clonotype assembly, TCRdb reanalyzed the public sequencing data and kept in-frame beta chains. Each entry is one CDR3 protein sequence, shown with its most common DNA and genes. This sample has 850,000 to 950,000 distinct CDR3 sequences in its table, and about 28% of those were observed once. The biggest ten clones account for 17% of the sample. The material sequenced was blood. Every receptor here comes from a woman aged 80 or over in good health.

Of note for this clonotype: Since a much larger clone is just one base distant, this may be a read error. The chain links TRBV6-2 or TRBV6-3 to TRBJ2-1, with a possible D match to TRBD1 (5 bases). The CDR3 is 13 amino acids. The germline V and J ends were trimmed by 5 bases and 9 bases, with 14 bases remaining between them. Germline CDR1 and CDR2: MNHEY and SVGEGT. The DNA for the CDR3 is TGTGCCAGCAGTAGGGGCCCCGACTTTGAGCAGTTCTTC. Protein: CASSRGPDFEQFF.

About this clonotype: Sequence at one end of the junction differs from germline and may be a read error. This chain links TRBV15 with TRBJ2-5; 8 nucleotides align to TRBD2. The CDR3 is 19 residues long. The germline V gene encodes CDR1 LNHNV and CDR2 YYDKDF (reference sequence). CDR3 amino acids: CAASRDRGSLAGKEETQYF. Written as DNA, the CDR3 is TGTGCCGCCAGCAGAGATCGGGGCAGTTTAGCGGGGAAAGAAGAGACCCAGTACTTC.

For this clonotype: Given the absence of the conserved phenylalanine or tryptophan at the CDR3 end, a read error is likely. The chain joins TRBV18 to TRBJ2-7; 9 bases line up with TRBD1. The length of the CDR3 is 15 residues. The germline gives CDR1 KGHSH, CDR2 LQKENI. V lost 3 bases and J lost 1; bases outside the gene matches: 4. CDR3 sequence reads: CASSPDRGISYEQYY. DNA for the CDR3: TGTGCCAGCTCACCCGACAGGGGGATTTCCTACGAGCAGTACTAC.

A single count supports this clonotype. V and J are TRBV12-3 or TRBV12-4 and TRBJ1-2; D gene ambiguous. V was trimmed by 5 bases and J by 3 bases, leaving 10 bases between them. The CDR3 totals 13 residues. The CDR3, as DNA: TGTGCCAGCAGTCAAGGGATTTACTATGGCTACACCTTC. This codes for CASSQGIYYGYTF.

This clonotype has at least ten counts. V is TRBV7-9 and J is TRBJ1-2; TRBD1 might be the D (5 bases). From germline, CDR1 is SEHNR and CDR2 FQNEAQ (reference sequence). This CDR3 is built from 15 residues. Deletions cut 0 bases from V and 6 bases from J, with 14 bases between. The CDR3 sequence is CASSLAGGDGDGYTF. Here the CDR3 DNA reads TGTGCCAGCAGCTTAGCGGGGGGGGACGGTGATGGCTACACCTTC.

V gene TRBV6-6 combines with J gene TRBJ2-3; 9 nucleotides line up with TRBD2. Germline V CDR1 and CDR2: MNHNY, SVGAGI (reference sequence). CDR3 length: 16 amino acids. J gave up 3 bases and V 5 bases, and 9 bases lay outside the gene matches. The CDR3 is CASSTLAGGPTDTQYF. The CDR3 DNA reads TGTGCCAGCAGTACCTTGGCGGGGGGGCCAACAGATACGCAGTATTTT.

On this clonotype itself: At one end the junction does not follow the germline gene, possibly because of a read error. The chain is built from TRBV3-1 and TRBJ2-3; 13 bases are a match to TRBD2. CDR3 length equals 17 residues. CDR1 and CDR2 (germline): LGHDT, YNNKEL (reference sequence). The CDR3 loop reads CASSQAGGLAGLDMQYF. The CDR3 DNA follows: TGTGCCAGCAGCCAAGCAGGGGGACTAGCGGGGCTCGATATGCAGTATTTT.

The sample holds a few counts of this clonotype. The CDR3 sequence: CASSRQGVGTGELFF. CDR3 in DNA: TGTGCCAGCAGTCGACAGGGGGTGGGCACCGGGGAGCTGTTTTTT. The rearrangement links TRBV12-3 or TRBV12-4 to TRBJ2-2; TRBD1 aligns across 9 bases. V lost 5 bases, J lost 4 bases, and 5 bases stayed unmatched. This CDR3 contains 15 residues.

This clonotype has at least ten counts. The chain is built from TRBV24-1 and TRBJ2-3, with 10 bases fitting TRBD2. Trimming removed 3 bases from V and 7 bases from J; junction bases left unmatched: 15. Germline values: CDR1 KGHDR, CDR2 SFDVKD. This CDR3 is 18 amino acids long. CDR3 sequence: CATSDSIGSSGGRYTQYF. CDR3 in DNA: TGTGCCACCAGTGATAGCATAGGTTCTAGCGGGGGCCGGTATACGCAGTATTTT.

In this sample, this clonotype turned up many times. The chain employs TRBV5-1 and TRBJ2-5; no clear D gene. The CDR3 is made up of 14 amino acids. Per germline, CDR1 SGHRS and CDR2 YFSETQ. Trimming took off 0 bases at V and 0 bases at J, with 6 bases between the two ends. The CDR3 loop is CASSLAGDQETQYF. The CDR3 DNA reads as TGCGCCAGCAGCTTGGCTGGGGACCAAGAGACCCAGTACTTC.

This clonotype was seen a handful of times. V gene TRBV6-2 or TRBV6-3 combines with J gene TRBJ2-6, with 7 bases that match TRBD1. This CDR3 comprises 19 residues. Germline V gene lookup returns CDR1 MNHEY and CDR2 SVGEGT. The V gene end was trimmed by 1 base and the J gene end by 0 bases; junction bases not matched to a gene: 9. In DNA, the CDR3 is TGTGCCAGCAGTTACTTGATAGGGGGCGTGGGCTCTGGGGCCAACGTCCTGACTTTC. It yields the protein CASSYLIGGVGSGANVLTF.

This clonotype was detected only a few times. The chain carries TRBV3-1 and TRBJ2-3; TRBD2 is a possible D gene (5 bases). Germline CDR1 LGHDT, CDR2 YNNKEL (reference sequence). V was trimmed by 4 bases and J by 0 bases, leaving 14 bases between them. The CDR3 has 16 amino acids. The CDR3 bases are TGTGCCAGCAGCCTTCTAAATAGCGAGAGCACAGATACGCAGTATTTT. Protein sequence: CASSLLNSESTDTQYF.

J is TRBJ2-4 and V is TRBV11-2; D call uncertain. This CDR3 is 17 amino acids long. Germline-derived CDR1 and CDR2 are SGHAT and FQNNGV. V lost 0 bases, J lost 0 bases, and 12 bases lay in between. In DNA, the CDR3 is TGTGCCAGCAGCTTAGAGGTCAGAGTACTAGCCAAAAACATTCAGTACTTC. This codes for CASSLEVRVLAKNIQYF.

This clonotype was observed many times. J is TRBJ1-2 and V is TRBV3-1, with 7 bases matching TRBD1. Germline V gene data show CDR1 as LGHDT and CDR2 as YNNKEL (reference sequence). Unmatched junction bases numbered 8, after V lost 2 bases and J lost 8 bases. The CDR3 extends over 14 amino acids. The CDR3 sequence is CASSQFDRARGYTF. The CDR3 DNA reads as TGTGCCAGCAGCCAATTCGACAGGGCGAGAGGCTACACCTTC.

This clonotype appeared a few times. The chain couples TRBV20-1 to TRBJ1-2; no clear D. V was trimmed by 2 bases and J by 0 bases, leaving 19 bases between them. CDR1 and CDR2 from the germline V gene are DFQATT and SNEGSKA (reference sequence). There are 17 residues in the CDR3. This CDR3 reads CSARSQRGSVANYGYTF. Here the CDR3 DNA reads TGCAGTGCTAGATCCCAAAGAGGGTCTGTAGCTAACTATGGCTACACCTTC.

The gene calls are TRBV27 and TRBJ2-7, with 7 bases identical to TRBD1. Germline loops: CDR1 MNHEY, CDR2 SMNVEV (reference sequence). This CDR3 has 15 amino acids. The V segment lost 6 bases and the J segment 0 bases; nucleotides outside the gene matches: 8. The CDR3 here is CASSLLGTVSYEQYF. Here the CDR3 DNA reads TGTGCCAGCAGCCTACTAGGGACAGTCTCCTACGAGCAGTACTTC.

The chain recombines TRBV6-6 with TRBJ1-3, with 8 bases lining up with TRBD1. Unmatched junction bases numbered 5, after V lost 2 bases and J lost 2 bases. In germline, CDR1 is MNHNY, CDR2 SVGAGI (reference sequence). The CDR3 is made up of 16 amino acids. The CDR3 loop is CASSYRAGGTGNTIYF. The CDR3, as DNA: TGTGCCAGCAGTTACCGGGCAGGGGGCACTGGAAACACCATATATTTT.

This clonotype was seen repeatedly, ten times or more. The CDR3 DNA reads TGTGCCAGCAGCTCGAACAGGGTTAGGGAGACCCAGTACTTC. Its translation is CASSSNRVRETQYF. The chain has TRBV7-2 and TRBJ2-5; D may be TRBD1 (6 bases). This CDR3 region has 14 residues. Trimming removed 4 bases from V and 5 bases from J, with 14 bases in between. Germline V gene lookup returns CDR1 SGHTA and CDR2 FQGNSA.

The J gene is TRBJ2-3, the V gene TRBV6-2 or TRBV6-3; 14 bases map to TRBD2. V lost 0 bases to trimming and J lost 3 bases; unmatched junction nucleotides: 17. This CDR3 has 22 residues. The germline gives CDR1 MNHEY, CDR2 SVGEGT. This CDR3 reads CASSYSHGDGRGLAGVTDTQYF. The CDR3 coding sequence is TGTGCCAGCAGTTACTCGCACGGAGATGGCCGGGGACTAGCGGGGGTAACAGATACGCAGTATTTT.

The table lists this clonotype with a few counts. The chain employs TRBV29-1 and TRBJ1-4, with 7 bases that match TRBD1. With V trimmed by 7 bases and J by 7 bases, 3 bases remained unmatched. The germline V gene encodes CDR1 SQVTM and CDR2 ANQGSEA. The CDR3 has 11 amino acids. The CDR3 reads CSAGTVEKLFF. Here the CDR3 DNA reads TGCAGCGCCGGGACAGTTGAAAAACTGTTTTTT.

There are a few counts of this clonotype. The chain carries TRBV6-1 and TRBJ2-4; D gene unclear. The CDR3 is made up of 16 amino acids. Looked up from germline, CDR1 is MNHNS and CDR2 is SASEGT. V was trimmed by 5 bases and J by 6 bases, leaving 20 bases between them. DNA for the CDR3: TGTGCCAGCAGTAGTGAAGGGTGGGGTAAGGGAAACATTCAGTACTTC. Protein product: CASSSEGWGKGNIQYF.

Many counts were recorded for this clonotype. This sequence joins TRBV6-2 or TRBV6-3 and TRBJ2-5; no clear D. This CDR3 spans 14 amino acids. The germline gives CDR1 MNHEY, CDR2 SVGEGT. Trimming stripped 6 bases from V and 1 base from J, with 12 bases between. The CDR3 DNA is TGTGCCAGCAGGGATCTTTGGGCCCAAGAGACCCAGTACTTC. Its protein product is CASRDLWAQETQYF.